This T cell receptor (beta chain) was recorded in a study of blood T cell repertoires in COVID-19 (dated by TCRdb to about 2020). General notes on the study: The collaborator samples originated in the United States, Italy and Spain and spanned the acute and convalescent phases of COVID-19. The prospective study material was composed of cDNA or gDNA derived from T cells, B-cell-depleted T cells, or PBMCs. Subjects who had been exposed to COVID-19, were actively infected with it, or had recovered from it provided the deeply sampled blood TCRbeta repertoires that made up the dataset. The repertoires were made available in a free public database intended to serve as a resource for research on the immune response to SARS-CoV-2. Samples were obtained from the ongoing ImmuneRACE study (first 160 participants) and from some 1,200 subjects provided by 6 global collaborators. A de-identified subject ID, COVID-19 status, age in years and sex were almost always included in the sample metadata. Where HLA class I and class II types were available, the types were taken from metadata supplied by the sample provider, not from assay-based typing. Summary of the overall study and its limitations: Clinical and demographic metadata were provided uncurated, with the amount varying by source and participant.

Regarding this clone: This receptor's antigen is unknown. No base qualities exist here, and no much larger clone lies one base off it.

The CDR3 contains 17 residues, cysteine and phenylalanine counted. Just CDR3 DNA is preserved here, 51 bases in frame from base 1. Ends trimmed: V by 3 bases, J by 2 bases; bases unmatched to a gene: 10. CDR1 and CDR2, per the germline V gene (reference sequence), are SEHNR and FQNEAQ. TCRbeta CDR3 regions were amplified from genomic DNA by means of the immunoSEQ Assay, a bias-controlled multiplex PCR. As for the authors' bioinformatics: The number of nucleated cells in each sample was estimated from the amplification of reference gene primers within the assay. Sequence reads were collapsed and filtered to measure the absolute abundance of every unique TCRbeta CDR3 rearrangement. For each sample, productive Simpson clonality was calculated as the square root of Simpson's diversity index across productive rearrangements. This immuneACCESS table, as held by TCRdb, lists in-frame sequences with V and J called but not all clones. Of the missing ones, under half trace to an unresolved V gene in checked studies; the others have no known cause. V and J calls and clone size follow that table, whereas D and trimming were derived from the DNA. The table for this sample lists nearly 300,000 clones; about nine tenths of them were counted only once. The top ten clones comprise roughly 7% of the sample.

Another Seattle source contributed samples from volunteer blood donors who had recovered from COVID-19. The collaborating institutions used their own protocols to collect whole blood in K2EDTA tubes. Collaborator samples were shipped for TCRbeta analysis as frozen whole blood, isolated PBMCs, or DNA extracted from either sample type. The clonotype was recovered from a woman aged 25 to 39 who had recovered from COVID-19. Input material: peripheral blood. The chain uses TRBV7-9 and TRBJ2-3; the junction holds 8 bases that match TRBD1. The CDR3 is CASSFPQGQGNTDTQYF. The nucleotide sequence reads as follows: TGTGCCAGCAGCTTCCCCCAAGGACAGGGAAACACAGATACGCAGTATTTT.